The T cell receptor (beta chain) described here comes from a study of cytomegalovirus exposure and HLA in healthy donors. Study-wide background: From HLA-typed donors, an early data release held some 80 million unique TCRs. Whole-study findings and limits: According to an earlier analysis, most TCR beta V segments yielded productive rearrangements about 90% or about 30% of the time.

There are 16 residues in the CDR3. V was trimmed by 2 bases and J by 0 bases, leaving 10 bases between them. Germline assignment: CDR1 MNHNY and CDR2 SVGAGI (reference sequence). This clone came up once. What it binds is not known. Researchers ran the PCR with 60 Vbeta and 13 Jbeta primers. Data came from immunoSEQ multiplex PCR; TCRdb stores just in-frame clones and leaves some out. In the table there are more than 110,000 clones, approximately 80% of which are singletons. This receptor was obtained from a young man in good health and CMV-seronegative. Material: PBMCs. The rearrangement links TRBV6-6 to TRBJ1-4; TRBD1 is a possible D gene (5 bases). DNA of the CDR3: TGTGCCAGCAGTTACGGCCAGGGAACAACTAATGAAAAACTGTTTTTT. Translating gives CASSYGQGTTNEKLFF.